One and the same sample provided the 30 T cell receptor beta chains below, sequenced in a study of vaccination effects on CD4 cells after COVID-19. The ViraFEST assay expanded antigen-specific CD4+ T cells with viral peptide pools before sequencing. Scientists isolated CD4+ T cells after a roughly nine-day culture period ended. The cohort was immunized with two doses of either the BNT162b2 or mRNA-1273 vaccine. Their antigens are not known. Assay: immunoSEQ multiplex PCR; the TCRdb copy retains only in-frame clones and omits some. The table lists roughly 68,000 clones, roughly 74% of them singletons. Sequenced here: CD4+ T cells from PBMCs cultured with HCoV-229E spike peptides, sampled after COVID-19 vaccination. Receptors originate from a human donor who received a COVID-19 vaccine.

The gene calls are TRBV3-1 (or the pseudogene TRBV3-2) and TRBJ2-5, with D possibly TRBD1 on 7 matching bases. Trimming took 7 bases from V and 1 from J, leaving 13 bases between them. Germline CDR1 LGHDT, CDR2 YNNKEL (reference sequence). CDR3 length: 14 residues. The CDR3 here is CASTRGVSQETQYF. The CDR3, as DNA: TGTGCCAGCACCAGGGGGGTGAGCCAAGAGACCCAGTACTTC.

The rearrangement uses TRBV19 and TRBJ2-5; D gene unclear. CDR3 length: 13 residues. V lost 4 bases and J lost 2, with 8 bases in between. CDR1 is LNHDA, CDR2 SQIVND, per germline (reference sequence). The CDR3 region has the DNA TGTGCCAGTAGTAGTATCTCTCAAGAGACCCAGTACTTC. Translating it yields CASSSISQETQYF.

V gene TRBV2 combines with J gene TRBJ2-1; D is unclear. Per germline, CDR1 SNHLY and CDR2 FYNNEI. The CDR3 runs to 11 residues. V dropped 7 bases and J dropped 9 bases, with 10 bases sitting between them. DNA for the CDR3: TGTGCCAGCAAACAACGTCTTGAGCAGTTCTTC. Its translation: CASKQRLEQFF.

The chain couples TRBV28 to TRBJ1-1; D uncertain. CDR3 length: 11 residues. V dropped 8 bases and J dropped 4 bases, with 8 bases sitting between them. CDR1 is MDHEN, CDR2 SYDVKM, per germline. The CDR3 DNA reads as TGTGCCAGCCTGATTCGCACTGAAGCTTTCTTT. Amino acid sequence: CASLIRTEAFF.

This clone was detected only a few times. The chain combines TRBV24-1 with TRBJ1-2; 8 nucleotides align to TRBD1. The V and J ends lost 4 bases and 9 bases, in that order; junction bases with no gene match: 9. The CDR3 runs 14 residues. CDR1 is KGHDR, CDR2 SFDVKD, per germline. Here the CDR3 reads CATSDPRTGISYTF. For the CDR3, the DNA is TGTGCCACCAGTGACCCGAGGACAGGGATAAGCTACACCTTC.

The V gene is TRBV9, the J gene TRBJ1-2; 8 nucleotides agree with TRBD1. The CDR3 length is 14 residues. The V gene end was trimmed by 6 bases and the J gene end by 1 base; junction bases not matched to a gene: 5. The germline V gene has CDR1 SGDLS and CDR2 YYNGEE. CDR3 DNA sequence: TGTGCCAGCACCGGGACAGGCCATAACTATGGCTACACCTTC. Amino acids: CASTGTGHNYGYTF.

This sequence joins TRBV5-4 and TRBJ1-5; no clear D. The CDR3 contains 15 residues. Trimming stripped 0 bases from V and 1 base from J, with 8 bases between. Germline CDR1 SGHNT, CDR2 YYREEE (reference sequence). The CDR3 sequence: CASSLAGQSNQPQHF. The CDR3 DNA is TGTGCCAGCAGCTTGGCCGGGCAGAGCAATCAGCCCCAGCATTTT.

The rearrangement links TRBV7-2 to TRBJ2-1, with a possible D match to TRBD2 (6 bases). This CDR3 is 13 amino acids long. Germline V gene sequence: CDR1 SGHTA, CDR2 FQGNSA. The V end was cut by 11 bases, the J end by 0 bases, with 11 bases between. The CDR3 loop is CAGGLSSYNEQFF. DNA of the CDR3: TGTGCCGGGGGACTCAGCTCCTACAATGAGCAGTTCTTC.

The chain is built from TRBV29-1 and TRBJ2-3; D is possibly TRBD1 or TRBD2 (5 bases each). Between the trimmed V and J ends, which lost 7 bases and 0 bases, there was a span of 14 bases. In germline, CDR1 is SQVTM, CDR2 ANQGSEA. The CDR3 contains 14 residues. CDR3 region: CSGWGTASTDTQYF. CDR3 bases: TGCAGCGGATGGGGGACCGCGAGCACAGATACGCAGTATTTT.

This chain uses TRBV28 with TRBJ1-4; maybe TRBD1 (6 bases). This CDR3 region has 17 residues. V lost 4 bases and J 1 base, leaving 16 bases between the germline ends. Germline CDR1 is MDHEN and CDR2 is SYDVKM. The CDR3 sequence: CASSSPGGRRTNEKLFF. Here the CDR3 DNA reads TGTGCCAGCAGTTCCCCTGGGGGGCGGAGAACTAATGAAAAACTGTTTTTT.

The chain has TRBV7-2 and TRBJ2-3; D is uncertain. V was pared by 3 bases and J by 5 bases, with 9 bases between. Germline assignment: CDR1 SGHTA and CDR2 FQGNSA. The CDR3 totals 13 residues. CDR3 region: CASSFMAEDTQYF. DNA of the CDR3: TGTGCCAGCAGCTTTATGGCTGAAGATACGCAGTATTTT.

The chain couples TRBV18 to TRBJ1-6; TRBD1 is a possible D gene (5 bases). There are 14 residues in the CDR3. Deletions cut 3 bases from V and 6 bases from J, with 9 bases between. The germline V gene encodes CDR1 KGHSH and CDR2 LQKENI. CDR3 region: CASSPEGINSPLHF. The CDR3 coding sequence is TGTGCCAGCTCACCGGAGGGGATTAATTCACCCCTCCACTTT.

The chain links TRBV25-1 to TRBJ1-1; 9 nucleotides agree with TRBD1. The CDR3 is 13 amino acids. Germline V gives CDR1 MGHDK, CDR2 SYGVNS. V trimming: 6 bases; J trimming: 4 bases; junction bases outside the gene matches: 3. As DNA, the CDR3 is TGTGCCAGCAGGGAACAGGGGGCCACTGAAGCTTTCTTT. Encoded protein: CASREQGATEAFF.

V is TRBV30 and J is TRBJ1-2; the D gene is possibly TRBD1 (5 bases). The germline CDR1 and CDR2 sequences are GTSNPN and SVGIG (reference sequence). V was shortened by 0 bases and J by 8 bases, with 19 bases between the two germline ends. This CDR3 is 15 amino acids long. The CDR3 region is CAWSVLSGRRRGYTF. The CDR3 DNA follows: TGTGCCTGGAGTGTACTTTCGGGGCGTCGTCGAGGCTACACCTTC. Complete variable domain (other parts from reference TRBV30 and TRBJ1-2): SQTIHQWPATLVQPVGSPLSLECTVEGTSNPNLYWYRQAAGRGLQLLFYSVGIGQISSEVPQNLSASRPQDRQFILSSKKLLLSDSGFYLCAWSVLSGRRRGYTFGSGTRLTVV.

The genes are TRBV5-1 and TRBJ2-5; unclear D gene. The CDR3 totals 15 residues. V lost 4 bases, J lost 1 base, and 14 bases lay in between. Germline CDR1 and CDR2: SGHRS and YFSETQ. CDR3 nucleotide sequence: TGCGCCAGCAGCACCGTGACACCGTCCCAAGAGACCCAGTACTTC. As protein: CASSTVTPSQETQYF.

The V and J genes are TRBV6-5 and TRBJ1-2; 8 nucleotides match TRBD1. Trimming at V came to 6 bases and at J to 3 bases, leaving 9 bases not matched to a gene. CDR3 length equals 15 residues. Germline CDR1 is MNHEY and CDR2 is SVGAGI. CDR3 in amino acids: CASRPDRGSYYGYTF. In DNA form, the CDR3 reads TGTGCCAGCAGACCCGACAGGGGCTCTTACTATGGCTACACCTTC.

J is TRBJ2-2 and V is TRBV6-5; tentative D call: TRBD1 (5 bases). Looked up from germline, CDR1 is MNHEY and CDR2 is SVGAGI. Trimming took off 8 bases at V and 6 bases at J, with 7 bases between the two ends. This CDR3 comprises 11 residues. CDR3 bases: TGTGCCAGCCTAGGGGCCGGGGAGCTGTTTTTT. It is translated as CASLGAGELFF.

This clone has only one observation. The V call is TRBV3-1 (or the pseudogene TRBV3-2), the J call TRBJ2-7; no firm D call. Deletions cut 0 bases from V and 3 bases from J, with 9 bases between. CDR1 and CDR2 from the germline V gene are LGHDT and YNNKEL (reference sequence). The CDR3 spans 14 residues. CDR3 loop: CASSQDRTYYEQYV. CDR3 in DNA: TGTGCCAGCAGCCAAGACAGGACCTACTACGAGCAGTACGTC.

V usage is TRBV7-2 and J usage is TRBJ2-2; the match to TRBD2 covers 9 bases. V dropped 1 base and J dropped 3; count of bases not matched to a gene: 3. The CDR3 is 16 amino acids. Germline CDR1 is SGHTA and CDR2 is FQGNSA. The CDR3 nucleotides are TGTGCCAGCAGCTTAGGCGGGGGGGCCGACACCGGGGAGCTGTTTTTT. This sequence encodes CASSLGGGADTGELFF.

This chain uses TRBV7-3 with TRBJ2-2; D gene uncertain. CDR1 SGHTA and CDR2 FQGTGA come from the germline V gene. The CDR3 contains 14 residues. V dropped 1 base and J dropped 7 bases, with 10 bases sitting between them. CDR3 in DNA: TGTGCCAGCAGCTTAATGTCTGGGATCGGGGAGCTGTTTTTT. It specifies CASSLMSGIGELFF.

The CDR3 here is CASSIRDRDEKLFF. The CDR3, as DNA: TGTGCCAGCAGCATCCGGGACAGGGACGAAAAACTGTTTTTT. This chain joins TRBV5-4 and TRBJ1-4; 9 positions agree with TRBD1. This CDR3 is 14 amino acids long. Germline CDR1 and CDR2: SGHNT and YYREEE (reference sequence). Trimming took 4 bases from V and 8 from J; bases not matched to a gene: 6.

This chain links TRBV7-2 with TRBJ2-7; tentative D call: TRBD2 (5 bases). The CDR3 is made up of 15 amino acids. V was cut by 1 base and J by 2 bases, with 12 bases left in between. CDR1 and CDR2 (germline): SGHTA, FQGNSA. The CDR3 nucleotides are TGTGCCAGCAGCTTAGATGGGAGCCAGGCCTACGAGCAGTACGTC. Translation: CASSLDGSQAYEQYV.

This clone was picked up one time. V gene TRBV12-5 combines with J gene TRBJ2-2, with 10 bases identical to TRBD1. The germline gives CDR1 LGHNT, CDR2 FRNRAP. The V segment lost 6 bases and the J segment 3 bases; nucleotides outside the gene matches: 7. CDR3 size: 16 residues. The CDR3: CASGKTGTGDTGELFF. The CDR3, as DNA: TGTGCTAGTGGAAAAACCGGGACAGGGGACACCGGGGAGCTGTTTTTT.

This chain links TRBV15 with TRBJ1-5, with 10 nucleotides matching TRBD1. The CDR3 is 14 residues long. Germline CDR1 reads LNHNV; CDR2 reads YYDKDF (reference sequence). With V trimmed by 5 bases and J by 7 bases, 5 bases remained unmatched. The CDR3 is CATSGTGVVQPQHF. CDR3 coding DNA: TGTGCCACCAGCGGGACAGGGGTCGTCCAGCCCCAGCATTTT.

V usage is TRBV5-3 and J usage is TRBJ1-1; possibly TRBD1 for D (5 bases). TRBV5-3 falls under the ORF class, with uncertain function. The V gene lost 2 bases and the J gene lost 3 bases, with 8 bases spanning the gap. The CDR3 sequence is 13 residues long. CDR3 DNA: TGTGCCAGAAGCTTTGGGGGGGACACTGAAGCTTTCTTT. This gives the protein CARSFGGDTEAFF.

The V gene is TRBV6-1, the J gene TRBJ2-3; tentative D call: TRBD2 (6 bases). Germline loops: CDR1 MNHNS, CDR2 SASEGT. Between the trimmed V and J ends, which lost 3 bases and 2 bases, there was a span of 18 bases. This CDR3 has 17 residues. CDR3 coding DNA: TGTGCCAGCAGTGATGAAGTTTGGGGGGAGTACACAGATACGCAGTATTTT. Protein product: CASSDEVWGEYTDTQYF.

The chain uses TRBV5-5 and TRBJ1-3, with a possible D match to TRBD1 (6 bases). The germline CDR1 and CDR2 sequences are SGHKS and YYEKEE (reference sequence). Trimming removed 4 bases at V and 2 bases at J, with 16 bases between. This CDR3 is built from 16 residues. CDR3 DNA sequence: TGTGCCAGCAGCCTACAGAGCGGGACAACTGGAAACACCATATATTTT. Its translation: CASSLQSGTTGNTIYF. The whole variable domain, remainder taken from reference TRBV5-5 and TRBJ1-3, is DAGVTQSPTHLIKTRGQQVTLRCSPISGHKSVSWYQQVLGQGPQFIFQYYEKEERGRGNFPDRFSARQFPNYSSELNVNALLLGDSALYLCASSLQSGTTGNTIYFGEGSWLTVV.

This sequence joins TRBV7-2 and TRBJ1-2; 8 positions match TRBD1. The J segment lost 8 bases and the V segment lost 5 bases, leaving 4 bases of the junction unmatched. CDR3 length equals 12 residues. Per the germline V gene, CDR1 is SGHTA and CDR2 is FQGNSA. CDR3 DNA sequence: TGTGCCAGCAGCCAGGACAGGGTCGGCTACACCTTC. It specifies CASSQDRVGYTF. The variable domain in full, completed from reference TRBV7-2 and TRBJ1-2, reads GAGVSQSPSNKVTEKGKDVELRCDPISGHTALYWYRQSLGQGLEFLIYFQGNSAPDKSGLPSDRFSAERTGGSVSTLTIQRTQQEDSAVYLCASSQDRVGYTFGSGTRLTVV.

V is TRBV28 and J is TRBJ2-2; weak D call: TRBD1 (6 bases). This CDR3 has 15 residues. Germline V gene sequence: CDR1 MDHEN, CDR2 SYDVKM. V shed 6 bases and J shed 4 bases, with 15 bases lying between them. CDR3 sequence (DNA): TGTGCCAGCAGACTACAGGGTTACAGCACCGGGGAGCTGTTTTTT. Its protein is CASRLQGYSTGELFF.

This clone showed up just a few times. The chain has TRBV7-9 and TRBJ1-5; TRBD1 aligns across 8 bases. CDR3 length: 13 residues. CDR1 SEHNR and CDR2 FQNEAQ come from the germline V gene (reference sequence). Losses at the gene ends were 6 bases for V and 5 bases for J; bases not matched to a gene: 3. The CDR3 sequence: CASSQGADQPQHF. The CDR3 nucleotides are TGTGCCAGCAGTCAGGGGGCGGATCAGCCCCAGCATTTT.